This T cell receptor (beta chain) was identified in a study of shared clonotypes between healthy human individuals. Study-wide context: Each donor's CD4 naive and CD4 memory cells filled three plates apiece, CD8 naive two, and CD8 memory one.

The run depth of the assay was deep. TCRdb keeps only in-frame clones here, not all; method: immunoSEQ multiplex PCR. The sample lists about 590,000 clones, about 95% occurring once. CD8 cells regarded as naive lacked CD45RO, were positively chosen for CCR7, and omitted terminally differentiated effector memory CD45RA+ cells. The sequencing input was naive CD8+ T cells sorted from blood. This clonotype was obtained from a woman in her twenties or thirties in good health.

The CDR3 nucleotides are TGCAGCGTTGCGGGCCGATTAGCGTTAGCCCCCTACAATGAGCAGTTCTTC. Amino acids: CSVAGRLALAPYNEQFF. The V gene is TRBV29-1, the J gene TRBJ2-1; D might be TRBD2 (5 bases). The V and J ends lost 4 bases and 2 bases respectively, with 21 bases between them. The CDR3 is 17 amino acids. Per germline, CDR1 SQVTM and CDR2 ANQGSEA.